This passage covers 2 T cell receptor beta chains from one sample sequenced in a study of graft-versus-host responses after intestinal transplantation. TCRdb's table, derived via immunoSEQ multiplex PCR, lists solely in-frame clones and lacks some. The sample lists tens of thousands of clones; 89% were seen once. Tissue processing of the graft released intraepithelial and lamina propria lymphocytes from it. The sequences come from ileum tissue, collected less than 400 days after transplant. The receptors were sampled from a human patient who received an intestinal transplant, so some T cells may come from the graft donor.

The chain employs TRBV5-4 and TRBJ2-5; 7 nucleotides line up with TRBD1. The assigned J gene may be wrong: the sequence end matches TRBJ2-7 better. Germline V lookup: CDR1 SGHNT, CDR2 YYREEE (reference sequence). The CDR3 consists of 14 residues. The CDR3 sequence: CASSADRDRYEQYF. In nucleotides, the CDR3 is TGTGCCAGCAGCGCAGACAGGGATAGGTACGAGCAGTACTTC.

The V and J genes are TRBV5-1 and TRBJ2-1; D remains ambiguous. V lost 0 bases and J 7 bases, leaving 5 bases between the germline ends. The CDR3 is 12 amino acids. The germline CDR1 and CDR2 sequences are SGHRS and YFSETQ. The CDR3 spells CASSLDGNEQFF. CDR3 nucleotide sequence: TGCGCCAGCAGCTTGGACGGGAATGAGCAGTTCTTC.